These T cell receptor beta chains were read from a single sample in a study of blood T cells in healthy people across ages. TCRdb reprocessed the 5' RACE reads with MiXCR, giving one entry per CDR3 protein. The repertoire consists of approximately 810,000 distinct CDR3 sequences, with around 28% occurring once and the leading ten covering roughly 17%. The material sequenced was blood. The source is a woman at least 80 years old in good health. Each CDR3 is given with its conserved first and last residue. The order of the fields is CDR3 DNA, CDR3 protein, J gene, clone size, D gene, V gene. A D gene is named only where the DNA matches it firmly. Where a row states a size, it is once, few, many or the class of an expanded clone; other rows omit it.

cdr3_nt: TGTGCCAGCAGTTACGCACCGGACAGGGTTCGAACTGAAGCTTTCTTT; cdr3_aa: CASSYAPDRVRTEAFF; j_call: TRBJ1-1; clone_size: -; d_call: TRBD1; v_call: TRBV28
cdr3_nt: TGTGCCAGCAGCCAAGATAGCACAGCCTACCAAGAGACCCAGTACTTC; cdr3_aa: CASSQDSTAYQETQYF; j_call: TRBJ2-5; clone_size: -; d_call: -; v_call: TRBV14
cdr3_nt: TGTGCCAGCGGGACAGGGGGGAATAACTATGGCTACACCTTC; cdr3_aa: CASGTGGNNYGYTF; j_call: TRBJ1-2; clone_size: many; d_call: TRBD1; v_call: TRBV27
cdr3_nt: TGTGCCAGCTCCGTAACGGATCAAGAGACCCAGTACTTC; cdr3_aa: CASSVTDQETQYF; j_call: TRBJ2-5; clone_size: many; d_call: -; v_call: TRBV18
cdr3_nt: TGTGCCAGCAGTTCCGGGGGAGGGGGGAACACTGAAGCTTTCTTT; cdr3_aa: CASSSGGGGNTEAFF; j_call: TRBJ1-1; clone_size: many; d_call: -; v_call: TRBV12-3/TRBV12-4
cdr3_nt: TGTGCCAGCAGCTTCACCGTTAGCGGGGGGGTCCAAGAGACCCAGTACTTC; cdr3_aa: CASSFTVSGGVQETQYF; j_call: TRBJ2-5; clone_size: many; d_call: TRBD2; v_call: TRBV7-6
cdr3_nt: TGTGCCAGCAGCGGTAGGGGGATTTATCAGCCCCAGCATTTT; cdr3_aa: CASSGRGIYQPQHF; j_call: TRBJ1-5; clone_size: -; d_call: -; v_call: TRBV9
cdr3_nt: TGCGCCAGCAGCCAAGGAGGACAGGGGGCAGGCTATGGCTACACCTTC; cdr3_aa: CASSQGGQGAGYGYTF; j_call: TRBJ1-2; clone_size: -; d_call: TRBD1; v_call: TRBV4-1
cdr3_nt: TGTGCCAGCAGCCCGGGGGACAGGGCGAACACCGGGGAGCTGTTTTTT; cdr3_aa: CASSPGDRANTGELFF; j_call: TRBJ2-2; clone_size: -; d_call: TRBD1; v_call: TRBV7-2
cdr3_nt: TGCAGTGCTCCCGGGACAGGGGGCTATGGCTACACCTTC; cdr3_aa: CSAPGTGGYGYTF; j_call: TRBJ1-2; clone_size: many; d_call: TRBD1; v_call: TRBV20-1
cdr3_nt: TGTGCCAGCAGCTTTGAGAAGGCAGGGGTGTATGAGCAGTTCTTC; cdr3_aa: CASSFEKAGVYEQFF; j_call: TRBJ2-1; clone_size: -; d_call: -; v_call: TRBV7-2
cdr3_nt: TGTGCCAGCAGCTTACAGGGGGGGGAGGAGACCCAGTACTTC; cdr3_aa: CASSLQGGEETQYF; j_call: TRBJ2-5; clone_size: -; d_call: -; v_call: TRBV7-3
cdr3_nt: TGTGCCAGCAGTACGCAGCGGGCGGGCGGTGAGCAGTTCTTC; cdr3_aa: CASSTQRAGGEQFF; j_call: TRBJ2-1; clone_size: -; d_call: -; v_call: TRBV6-5
cdr3_nt: TGCAGTGCTCCCCTTGGGGGTTTTTATGGCTACACCTTC; cdr3_aa: CSAPLGGFYGYTF; j_call: TRBJ1-2; clone_size: few; d_call: -; v_call: TRBV20-1
cdr3_nt: TGTGCCAGCAGCCCTGGAGGGGAGCGGGAGGCGCAGTATTTT; cdr3_aa: CASSPGGEREAQYF; j_call: TRBJ2-3; clone_size: once; d_call: TRBD2; v_call: TRBV7-3
cdr3_nt: TGTGCCAGCTCAAGGGAACATGGCCAATCTGGGGCCAACGTCCTGACTTTC; cdr3_aa: CASSREHGQSGANVLTF; j_call: TRBJ2-6; clone_size: few; d_call: -; v_call: TRBV18
cdr3_nt: TGTGCCAGCAGACCTACGCAAGACGACACCTTC; cdr3_aa: CASRPTQDDTF; j_call: TRBJ1-2; clone_size: many; d_call: -; v_call: TRBV6-6
cdr3_nt: TGTGCCATCAGGGAGGACAGGGGGCGGAGCAATGAGCAGTTCTTC; cdr3_aa: CAIREDRGRSNEQFF; j_call: TRBJ2-1; clone_size: -; d_call: TRBD1; v_call: TRBV10-3
cdr3_nt: TGCAGTGCTAGAGCCGATGACAGGGCGAGCAATCAGCCCCAGCATTTT; cdr3_aa: CSARADDRASNQPQHF; j_call: TRBJ1-5; clone_size: -; d_call: TRBD1; v_call: TRBV20-1
cdr3_nt: TGTGCTAGCAGCTCGGACAGGGTAGCGGGGGAGCTGTTTTTT; cdr3_aa: CASSSDRVAGELFF; j_call: TRBJ2-2; clone_size: few; d_call: TRBD1; v_call: TRBV7-7
cdr3_nt: TGTGCCAGCAGCTTTACCGGGACTAGGAGCTCCTACAATGAGCAGTTCTTC; cdr3_aa: CASSFTGTRSSYNEQFF; j_call: TRBJ2-1; clone_size: few; d_call: TRBD2; v_call: TRBV7-9
cdr3_nt: TGTGCCAGCAGTTCCAGGGGAGAGGGCTACGAGCAGTACTTC; cdr3_aa: CASSSRGEGYEQYF; j_call: TRBJ2-7; clone_size: -; d_call: -; v_call: TRBV12-3/TRBV12-4
cdr3_nt: TGTGCCAGCAGTCCCGCGAGGGGCACAGATACGCAGTATTTT; cdr3_aa: CASSPARGTDTQYF; j_call: TRBJ2-3; clone_size: many; d_call: -; v_call: TRBV12-3/TRBV12-4
cdr3_nt: TGTGCCAGCAGCACGCCCGGGGAGCTGTTTTTT; cdr3_aa: CASSTPGELFF; j_call: TRBJ2-2; clone_size: -; d_call: -; v_call: TRBV7-2
cdr3_nt: TGTGCCAGCAGCTTAAAGGCGAGTCGCGGCGGCTACACCTTC; cdr3_aa: CASSLKASRGGYTF; j_call: TRBJ1-2; clone_size: few; d_call: -; v_call: TRBV7-2
cdr3_nt: TGCGCCAGCAGCCACGCCGGGACTAGCAACAATGAGCAGTTCTTC; cdr3_aa: CASSHAGTSNNEQFF; j_call: TRBJ2-1; clone_size: many; d_call: TRBD2; v_call: TRBV5-1
cdr3_nt: TGCAGTGCAAGACACGGATCTAGTAGCAATCAGCCCCAGCATTTT; cdr3_aa: CSARHGSSSNQPQHF; j_call: TRBJ1-5; clone_size: few; d_call: -; v_call: TRBV20-1
cdr3_nt: TGTGCCAGCAGTGATTTTAGTGGACAGCTCACAGATGCGCAGTATTTT; cdr3_aa: CASSDFSGQLTDAQYF; j_call: TRBJ2-3; clone_size: few; d_call: -; v_call: TRBV25-1
cdr3_nt: TGTGCCAGCAGCAGGGGACTAGCGGGCGCGAACACCGGGGAGCTGTTTTTT; cdr3_aa: CASSRGLAGANTGELFF; j_call: TRBJ2-2; clone_size: few; d_call: TRBD2; v_call: TRBV7-2
cdr3_nt: TGCAGTGCTCCGACAGGGGGCGATGGCTACACCTTC; cdr3_aa: CSAPTGGDGYTF; j_call: TRBJ1-2; clone_size: -; d_call: TRBD1; v_call: TRBV20-1
cdr3_nt: TGTGCCAGCAGTTACGCGGACAGGGGGCGCCCCGATGGCTACACCTTC; cdr3_aa: CASSYADRGRPDGYTF; j_call: TRBJ1-2; clone_size: few; d_call: TRBD1; v_call: TRBV6-6
cdr3_nt: TGCGCCAGCAGCCAAGACGGGACAGTGGGGGGTGAAGCTTTCTTT; cdr3_aa: CASSQDGTVGGEAFF; j_call: TRBJ1-1; clone_size: many; d_call: TRBD1; v_call: TRBV4-3
cdr3_nt: TGTGCCACCGGCAGAGATCTCGGCTCAGTGGGGGTCAGCAATCAGCCCCAGCATTTT; cdr3_aa: CATGRDLGSVGVSNQPQHF; j_call: TRBJ1-5; clone_size: -; d_call: -; v_call: TRBV15
cdr3_nt: TGTGCCTCCACGTCGGGAGGACAAGAGACCCAGTACTTC; cdr3_aa: CASTSGGQETQYF; j_call: TRBJ2-5; clone_size: many; d_call: TRBD2; v_call: TRBV7-2
cdr3_nt: TGCAGCGTTGAAGTAGGAACAGTATGGAACACTGAAGCTTTCTTT; cdr3_aa: CSVEVGTVWNTEAFF; j_call: TRBJ1-1; clone_size: few; d_call: -; v_call: TRBV29-1
cdr3_nt: TGCGCCAGCAGCCAAGAACCAGGGCGGGATGGCTACACCTTC; cdr3_aa: CASSQEPGRDGYTF; j_call: TRBJ1-2; clone_size: many; d_call: -; v_call: TRBV4-3
cdr3_nt: TGTGCCAGCAGCTTAGAACCCCCAGGCTCTAGTGAAAAACTGTTTTTT; cdr3_aa: CASSLEPPGSSEKLFF; j_call: TRBJ1-4; clone_size: -; d_call: -; v_call: TRBV7-2
cdr3_nt: TGCAGTGCTAGAGATTTGAGGGACATAATGGAGACCCAGTACTTC; cdr3_aa: CSARDLRDIMETQYF; j_call: TRBJ2-5; clone_size: many; d_call: -; v_call: TRBV20-1
cdr3_nt: TGCGCCAGCAGCTTGGTCTCCCTGGCGCGGGTGTCTCGGCAGTACTTC; cdr3_aa: CASSLVSLARVSRQYF; j_call: TRBJ2-7; clone_size: -; d_call: -; v_call: TRBV5-1
cdr3_nt: TGCAGTGCTTATAATGGACAGCCCGACGTCGGCTACACCTTC; cdr3_aa: CSAYNGQPDVGYTF; j_call: TRBJ1-2; clone_size: many; d_call: -; v_call: TRBV20-1
cdr3_nt: TGCAGTGCAGCGGGCGACGGGCTTCGTGAGACCCAGTACTTC; cdr3_aa: CSAAGDGLRETQYF; j_call: TRBJ2-5; clone_size: -; d_call: -; v_call: TRBV20-1
cdr3_nt: TGTGCCAGCAGCCAGGGGGGGGGACGACCCTACAATGAGCAGTACTTC; cdr3_aa: CASSQGGGRPYNEQYF; j_call: TRBJ2-7; clone_size: -; d_call: TRBD2; v_call: TRBV3-1
cdr3_nt: TGCAGTGCTAGGAGGGATAGACACGAGCAGTACTTC; cdr3_aa: CSARRDRHEQYF; j_call: TRBJ2-7; clone_size: -; d_call: -; v_call: TRBV20-1
cdr3_nt: TGTGCCAGCAGCCCCCGGGTGGACGATGAGCAGTTCTTC; cdr3_aa: CASSPRVDDEQFF; j_call: TRBJ2-1; clone_size: -; d_call: -; v_call: TRBV7-9
cdr3_nt: TGTGCCAGCAGTATAAACAGGGACCCTAATGAGCAGTTCTTC; cdr3_aa: CASSINRDPNEQFF; j_call: TRBJ2-1; clone_size: many; d_call: -; v_call: TRBV12-3/TRBV12-4
cdr3_nt: TGTGCCAGCAGCCCCTCACTAGGAAGACAAGAGACCCAGTACTTC; cdr3_aa: CASSPSLGRQETQYF; j_call: TRBJ2-5; clone_size: -; d_call: -; v_call: TRBV9
cdr3_nt: TGTGCCAGCAACCTGCAGGGAACCCTTGAGCAGTTCTTC; cdr3_aa: CASNLQGTLEQFF; j_call: TRBJ2-1; clone_size: many; d_call: -; v_call: TRBV12-3/TRBV12-4
cdr3_nt: TGTGCCAGCAGTTATTCACTGGGGCGCGGCTACACCTTC; cdr3_aa: CASSYSLGRGYTF; j_call: TRBJ1-2; clone_size: many; d_call: -; v_call: TRBV6-2/TRBV6-3
cdr3_nt: TGTGCCAGCAGTTCCACGGTTGAGGTCGGGCCCCAGCATTTT; cdr3_aa: CASSSTVEVGPQHF; j_call: TRBJ1-5; clone_size: few; d_call: -; v_call: TRBV28
cdr3_nt: TGCAGTGGGGAGCGAGGGGCCGATGGCTACACCTTC; cdr3_aa: CSGERGADGYTF; j_call: TRBJ1-2; clone_size: -; d_call: -; v_call: TRBV20-1
cdr3_nt: TGTGCCAGCCGACCACCGGGACAAAACACAGATACGCAGTATTTT; cdr3_aa: CASRPPGQNTDTQYF; j_call: TRBJ2-3; clone_size: many; d_call: -; v_call: TRBV14
cdr3_nt: TGTGCCAGCAGGGCCTGGACAGCGGATGGCTACACCTTC; cdr3_aa: CASRAWTADGYTF; j_call: TRBJ1-2; clone_size: many; d_call: -; v_call: TRBV7-9
cdr3_nt: TGTGCCAGCAGTCGCCCCAGGGGACAGTGGTTCACTGAAGCTTTCTTT; cdr3_aa: CASSRPRGQWFTEAFF; j_call: TRBJ1-1; clone_size: -; d_call: TRBD1; v_call: TRBV6-7
cdr3_nt: TGTGCCAGTACAGGGGACTATGGCTACACCTTC; cdr3_aa: CASTGDYGYTF; j_call: TRBJ1-2; clone_size: many; d_call: TRBD1; v_call: TRBV7-2
cdr3_nt: TGTGCCAGCAGCGTAGGGGGCGATTCTGGGTCACCCCTCCACTTT; cdr3_aa: CASSVGGDSGSPLHF; j_call: TRBJ1-6; clone_size: -; d_call: TRBD1; v_call: TRBV7-9